This TCR beta chain was sequenced during a study of early T cells in non-severe SARS-CoV-2 infection. Findings and limits, study-wide: VDJdb matching favored anti-spike CD8 responses, missing private and CD4 specificities.

V lost 4 bases and J 1 base, leaving 11 bases between the germline ends. The CDR3 is made up of 15 amino acids. Comment on this clonotype: Antigen unknown.

Individual cDNA molecules carried attached unique molecular identifiers. TCRdb reprocessed the 5' RACE reads via MiXCR and lists one record per CDR3 protein. In the table there are 75,000 to 100,000 distinct CDR3 sequences, 16% of which are singletons. The sample comprised whole blood. The chain employs TRBV12-3 or TRBV12-4 and TRBJ1-3; TRBD1 might be the D (6 bases). The receptor comes from an adult who was a healthcare worker with PCR-confirmed SARS-CoV-2 infection or an uninfected control (not recorded which). The CDR3 loop reads CASSSYTGSGNTIYF. DNA of the CDR3: TGTGCCAGCAGTTCTTATACAGGGTCTGGAAACACCATATATTTT.